A single T cell receptor (beta chain) is shown here with its context. Adult donors, all healthy and HIV-negative, had no recent acute infections or vaccinations. These data belong to a study of shared clonotypes between healthy human individuals. J was trimmed by 5 bases and V by 1 base; bases with no gene match: 10. This CDR3 comprises 16 residues. Per germline, CDR1 SGHDN and CDR2 FVKESK. Produced via immunoSEQ multiplex PCR; TCRdb's table is partial and in-frame only. The sample includes roughly 500,000 clones, over 65% of them seen just once. This chain links TRBV14 with TRBJ2-7; 8 bases match TRBD2. The sample comprised PBMCs. This clonotype originated in a woman aged 40-49 years in good health. Some clones in this sample may be carry-over from other donors' samples. CDR3 sequence reads: CASSQALLAGGHEQYF. Here the CDR3 DNA reads TGTGCCAGCAGCCAAGCTTTGCTAGCGGGTGGACACGAGCAGTACTTC.